This entry lists 29 T cell receptor beta chains sequenced from one sample in a study of cytomegalovirus exposure and HLA in healthy donors. Researchers ran the PCR with 60 Vbeta and 13 Jbeta primers. Measured with immunoSEQ multiplex PCR; TCRdb has only the in-frame clones, and not every one. The table lists 110,000 to 150,000 clones, approximately 80% of them singletons. Sequences were obtained from PBMCs. The origin of the receptors is a man aged 40-55 years in good health and CMV-seropositive.

The genes are TRBV19 and TRBJ1-3; D uncertain. This CDR3 spans 14 amino acids. Trimming cost V 7 bases and J 2 bases, with 12 bases left between them. The germline V gene has CDR1 LNHDA and CDR2 SQIVND (reference sequence). The CDR3 is CASKTPGTGNTIYF. The CDR3 DNA sequence: TGTGCCAGTAAAACCCCGGGAACTGGAAACACCATATATTTT.

The rearrangement uses TRBV7-8 and TRBJ2-1, with unresolved D. The ends were cut back, 1 base at V and 7 bases at J, with 14 bases in the middle. The CDR3 sequence is 15 residues long. Per germline, CDR1 SGHVS and CDR2 FQNEAQ. The CDR3 protein is CASSLVLYSRNEQFF. The DNA of the CDR3 is TGTGCCAGCAGCTTAGTATTGTACAGTAGGAATGAGCAGTTCTTC.

This rearrangement joins TRBV7-2 to TRBJ2-7; perhaps TRBD1 as D (6 bases). Germline V CDR1 and CDR2: SGHTA, FQGNSA. CDR3 size: 14 residues. V lost 6 bases and J lost 5, with 17 bases in between. The CDR3 protein is CASRKRTGYNEQYF. CDR3 nucleotide sequence: TGTGCCAGCAGAAAAAGAACAGGGTACAACGAGCAGTACTTC.

The genes are TRBV5-1 and TRBJ2-3; 9 positions match TRBD2. J was trimmed by 6 bases and V by 7 bases; bases with no gene match: 12. The germline V gene has CDR1 SGHRS and CDR2 YFSETQ. The CDR3 extends over 15 amino acids. The CDR3 DNA reads as TGCGCCAGCCTCCCCGGGACTAGCCTCACGGATACGCAGTATTTT. This sequence encodes CASLPGTSLTDTQYF.

The CDR3 is CASSSGTGSGYTF. Here the CDR3 DNA reads TGCGCCAGCAGCTCCGGGACAGGCTCTGGCTACACCTTC. The chain joins TRBV5-1 to TRBJ1-2; the match to TRBD1 covers 8 bases. The germline CDR1 and CDR2 sequences are SGHRS and YFSETQ. The CDR3 is made up of 13 amino acids. The J segment lost 7 bases and the V segment lost 3 bases, leaving 5 bases of the junction unmatched.

This clone was seen more than once but under ten times. This chain joins TRBV5-1 and TRBJ2-7; 9 positions agree with TRBD2. The J segment lost 5 bases and the V segment lost 0 bases, leaving 6 bases of the junction unmatched. Germline assignment: CDR1 SGHRS and CDR2 YFSETQ. The CDR3 sequence is 15 residues long. The CDR3 is CASSLVSGSSHEQYF. In DNA, the CDR3 is TGCGCCAGCAGCTTGGTTAGCGGGAGTTCCCACGAGCAGTACTTC.

This chain uses TRBV18 with TRBJ1-1; TRBD1 agrees at 7 bases. The V gene end was trimmed by 2 bases and the J gene end by 8 bases; junction bases not matched to a gene: 5. This CDR3 contains 13 residues. Germline CDR1 is KGHSH and CDR2 is LQKENI. CDR3 sequence: CASSPTGQLEAFF. CDR3 sequence (DNA): TGTGCCAGCTCACCAACGGGACAGCTAGAAGCTTTCTTT.

The V gene is TRBV5-1, the J gene TRBJ2-7, with D unresolved. This CDR3 comprises 11 residues. Trimming took 4 bases from V and 4 from J, leaving 6 bases between them. The germline CDR1 and CDR2 sequences are SGHRS and YFSETQ. In nucleotides, the CDR3 is TGCGCCAGCAGCCCCGGTTACGAGCAGTACTTC. This codes for CASSPGYEQYF.

Turning to this clone: The junction departs from germline at one end; a sequencing error may be responsible. The V and J genes are TRBV11-2 and TRBJ2-3, with a tentative D call TRBD1 (6 bases). Per germline, CDR1 SGHAT and CDR2 FQNNGV. This CDR3 comprises 19 residues. CDR3: CASTLRGRQGSTSTDTQYF. The CDR3 nucleotides are TGTGCCAGCACCTTAAGGGGACGCCAGGGGAGTACTAGCACAGATACGCAGTATTTT. The entire variable domain, with the rest obtained from reference TRBV11-2 and TRBJ2-3, is as follows: EAGVAQSPRYKIIEKRQSVAFWCNPISGHATLYWYQQILGQGPKLLIQFQNNGVVDDSQLPKDRFSAERLKGVDSTLKIQPAKLEDSAVYLCASTLRGRQGSTSTDTQYFGPGTRLTVL.

The chain carries TRBV7-8 and TRBJ2-1; no clear D. The V end lost 1 base, the J end lost 4 bases, and 8 bases lay between the germline ends. The CDR3 runs to 14 residues. From germline, CDR1 is SGHVS and CDR2 FQNEAQ. CDR3 bases: TGTGCCAGCAGCTTAGGTCTTACATACAATGAGCAGTTCTTC. Its protein is CASSLGLTYNEQFF.

This rearrangement joins TRBV4-1 to TRBJ2-7, with TRBD2 as a possible D gene (6 bases). Trimming removed 5 bases from V and 5 bases from J, with 16 bases in between. This CDR3 comprises 14 residues. Germline V gene sequence: CDR1 MGHRA, CDR2 YSYEKL. This chain's CDR3 is CASSSPLGGNEQYF. The DNA of the CDR3 is TGCGCCAGCAGCTCCCCTCTCGGGGGAAACGAGCAGTACTTC.

This sequence joins TRBV7-2 and TRBJ2-7; weak D call: TRBD1 (5 bases). The V end was cut by 1 base, the J end by 0 bases, with 10 bases between. The CDR3 has 15 residues. CDR1 is SGHTA, CDR2 FQGNSA, per germline. The CDR3 DNA reads TGTGCCAGCAGCTTAGTGGGGCGGAGCTCCTACGAGCAGTACTTC. The encoded protein is CASSLVGRSSYEQYF.

This sequence joins TRBV5-1 and TRBJ2-3, with a weak D call TRBD2 (5 bases). The CDR3 extends over 15 amino acids. The germline V gene has CDR1 SGHRS and CDR2 YFSETQ. V shed 2 bases and J shed 3 bases, with 13 bases lying between them. The CDR3 coding sequence is TGCGCCAGCAGCTTCCCTAGCCCTAGGACAGATACGCAGTATTTT. Translating it yields CASSFPSPRTDTQYF.

This clone was counted once. J is TRBJ2-2 and V is TRBV10-3; 10 bases map to TRBD2. Germline V CDR1 and CDR2: ENHRY, SYGVKD. There are 17 residues in the CDR3. With V trimmed by 3 bases and J by 3 bases, 7 bases remained unmatched. The CDR3 reads CAISDTGLAEHTGELFF. For the CDR3, the DNA is TGTGCCATCAGTGATACCGGACTAGCGGAGCACACCGGGGAGCTGTTTTTT.

The rearrangement joins TRBV5-6 to TRBJ1-2, with a tentative D call TRBD1 (5 bases). The CDR3 length is 13 residues. Trimming left V 2 bases short and J 6 bases short, with 11 bases between. CDR1 SGHDT and CDR2 YYEEEE come from the germline V gene. For the CDR3, the DNA is TGTGCCAGCAGCTTATCAGGGCTCAATGGCTACACCTTC. This encodes CASSLSGLNGYTF.

Note on this clone: The identical CDR3 is also encoded by other nucleotide sequences in the sample. The rearrangement joins TRBV29-1 to TRBJ2-7; TRBD1 matches at 7 bases. V shed 5 bases, J shed 4 bases, and the junction held 8 bases outside the gene matches. CDR1 is SQVTM and CDR2 is ANQGSEA in the germline V gene. This CDR3 is built from 13 residues. CDR3 nucleotide sequence: TGCAGCGTTAGCAGGGGGAATCTATACGAGCAGTACTTC. This translates into CSVSRGNLYEQYF.

The CDR3 DNA reads TGTGCCAGCAGGACACCTAATGAAAAACTGTTTTTT. Translated: CASRTPNEKLFF. This chain uses TRBV25-1 with TRBJ1-4; no reliable D call. V lost 6 bases, J lost 3 bases, and 5 bases lay in between. From germline, CDR1 is MGHDK and CDR2 SYGVNS. CDR3 size: 12 residues. Full variable domain (missing parts from reference TRBV25-1 and TRBJ1-4): EADIYQTPRYLVIGTGKKITLECSQTMGHDKMYWYQQDPGMELHLIHYSYGVNSTEKGDLSSESTVSRIRTEHFPLTLESARPSHTSQYLCASRTPNEKLFFGSGTQLSVL.

The V gene is TRBV28, the J gene TRBJ1-4; maybe TRBD1 (5 bases). CDR3 length equals 16 residues. V was trimmed by 4 bases and J by 0 bases, leaving 12 bases between them. Germline V gene sequence: CDR1 MDHEN, CDR2 SYDVKM. Here the CDR3 reads CASSSPAGATNEKLFF. In nucleotides, the CDR3 is TGTGCCAGCAGTTCCCCCGCGGGGGCAACTAATGAAAAACTGTTTTTT.

V and J are TRBV5-6 and TRBJ2-7; D possibly corresponds to TRBD1 (5 bases). The V gene lost 4 bases and the J gene lost 2 bases, with 10 bases spanning the gap. The germline CDR1 and CDR2 sequences are SGHDT and YYEEEE. This CDR3 has 13 residues. CDR3 loop: CASSLTATYEQYF. CDR3 nucleotide sequence: TGTGCCAGCAGCCTGACAGCAACCTACGAGCAGTACTTC.

V and J are TRBV7-3 and TRBJ2-1, with TRBD1 identical over 11 bases. V shed 5 bases and J 8 bases; nucleotides not matched to a gene: 8. The germline gives CDR1 SGHTA, CDR2 FQGTGA. There are 15 residues in the CDR3. This CDR3 is CASSEPGQGVYEQFF. Written as DNA, the CDR3 is TGTGCCAGCAGCGAACCGGGACAGGGGGTTTATGAGCAGTTCTTC.

This clone was picked up a small number of times. The gene calls are TRBV4-2 and TRBJ2-3; tentatively, D is TRBD1 (6 bases). V lost 2 bases and J 0 bases, leaving 12 bases between the germline ends. Germline CDR1 reads LGHNA; CDR2 reads YNFKEQ. CDR3 length equals 16 residues. The CDR3 nucleotides are TGTGCCAGCAGCCAACAGGGGCGAGCTAGCACAGATACGCAGTATTTT. The encoded protein is CASSQQGRASTDTQYF.

The J gene is TRBJ1-5, the V gene TRBV19; possibly TRBD1 for D (5 bases). Germline values: CDR1 LNHDA, CDR2 SQIVND (reference sequence). The ends were cut back, 6 bases at V and 1 base at J, with 10 bases in the middle. The CDR3 length is 14 residues. CDR3: CASSAGPSNQPQHF. Written as DNA, the CDR3 is TGTGCCAGTAGCGCAGGGCCCAGCAATCAGCCCCAGCATTTT.

Of note for this clone: Other nucleotide sequences in the sample specify the same CDR3. The J gene is TRBJ1-1, the V gene TRBV10-3; D perhaps matches TRBD1 (5 bases). Trimming stripped 0 bases from V and 5 bases from J, with 13 bases between. This CDR3 has 15 amino acids. In germline, CDR1 is ENHRY, CDR2 SYGVKD. In DNA, the CDR3 is TGTGCCATCAGTGAGTCGGCAGGGCGGGGGACTGAAGCTTTCTTT. Its translation is CAISESAGRGTEAFF.

The CDR3 is CAWSAWFGDRGYGYTF. Written as DNA, the CDR3 is TGTGCCTGGAGTGCTTGGTTCGGGGACAGGGGGTATGGCTACACCTTC. The chain employs TRBV30 and TRBJ1-2; 11 bases align to TRBD1. Germline CDR1 and CDR2: GTSNPN and SVGIG (reference sequence). This CDR3 has 16 amino acids. Trimming took 1 base from V and 5 from J; bases not matched to a gene: 9. The full variable domain, with the rest looked up from reference TRBV30 and TRBJ1-2, is SQTIHQWPATLVQPVGSPLSLECTVEGTSNPNLYWYRQAAGRGLQLLFYSVGIGQISSEVPQNLSASRPQDRQFILSSKKLLLSDSGFYLCAWSAWFGDRGYGYTFGSGTRLTVV.

The rearrangement links TRBV12-5 to TRBJ1-1; no clear D gene. Germline lookup yields CDR1 LGHNT and CDR2 FRNRAP. Trimming left V 2 bases short and J 5 bases short, with 15 bases between. This CDR3 is built from 15 residues. The CDR3 DNA reads TGTGCTAGTGGTTTGTACCCAGGAAGTAGTACTGAAGCTTTCTTT. This gives the protein CASGLYPGSSTEAFF.

The chain has TRBV7-6 and TRBJ2-7; TRBD1 matches at 7 bases. The germline gives CDR1 SGHVS, CDR2 FNYEAQ. The CDR3 is 12 residues long. V was clipped by 3 bases and J by 9 bases; unmatched bases: 5. CDR3 in DNA: TGTGCCAGCAGCTTGACAGGGATTTGGCAGTACTTC. Translated: CASSLTGIWQYF.

As to this clone: Compared with germline, one end of the junction differs, possibly owing to a read error. The chain has TRBV9 and TRBJ2-7; 10 bases align to TRBD2. Germline V gene data show CDR1 as SGDLS and CDR2 as YYNGEE. The CDR3 extends over 14 amino acids. The CDR3: CASNVEGTSVKQYF. Here the CDR3 DNA reads TGTGCCAGCAACGTAGAAGGGACTAGCGTCAAGCAGTACTTC. Combining the CDR3 with reference TRBV9 and TRBJ2-7 gives the whole variable domain DSGVTQTPKHLITATGQRVTLRCSPRSGDLSVYWYQQSLDQGLQFLIQYYNGEERAKGNILERFSAQQFPDLHSELNLSSLELGDSALYFCASNVEGTSVKQYFGPGTRLTVT.

This chain links TRBV29-1 with TRBJ1-6; 7 bases are a match to TRBD1. CDR1 and CDR2 from the germline V gene are SQVTM and ANQGSEA. This CDR3 comprises 15 residues. Germline trimming cut 4 bases from V and 8 bases from J; bases unmatched to any gene: 11. This CDR3 reads CSVGGRGQSYSPLHF. CDR3 in DNA: TGCAGCGTTGGGGGGCGGGGACAGTCTTATTCACCCCTCCACTTT.

The rearrangement links TRBV29-1 to TRBJ1-1; weak D call: TRBD1 (6 bases). The CDR3 loop spans 13 amino acids. Germline V lookup: CDR1 SQVTM, CDR2 ANQGSEA. V was trimmed by 4 bases and J by 2 bases, leaving 11 bases between them. CDR3 in DNA: TGCAGCGTTGCAGGGGCCCAAAACACTGAAGCTTTCTTT. This translates into CSVAGAQNTEAFF.